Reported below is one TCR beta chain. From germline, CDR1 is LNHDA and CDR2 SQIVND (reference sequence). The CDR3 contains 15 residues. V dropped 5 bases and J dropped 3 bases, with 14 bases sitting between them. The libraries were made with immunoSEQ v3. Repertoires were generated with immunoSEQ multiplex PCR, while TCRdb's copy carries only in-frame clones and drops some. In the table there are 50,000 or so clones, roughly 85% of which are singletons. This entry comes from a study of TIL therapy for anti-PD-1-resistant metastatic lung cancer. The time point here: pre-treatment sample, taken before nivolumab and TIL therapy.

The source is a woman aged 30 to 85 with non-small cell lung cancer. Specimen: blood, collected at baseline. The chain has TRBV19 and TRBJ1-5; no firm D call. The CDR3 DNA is TGTGCCAGTAGTGTGGAGGAGATTTACAATCAGCCCCAGCATTTT. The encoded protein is CASSVEEIYNQPQHF.